This T cell receptor beta chain is from a study of early T cells in non-severe SARS-CoV-2 infection. Study-wide background: Unsorted whole blood bulk RNA was sequenced, with unpaired chains. General study findings and limits: VDJdb matching favored anti-spike CD8 responses, missing private and CD4 specificities.

J gave up 9 bases and V 0 bases, and 3 bases lay outside the gene matches. The CDR3 loop spans 15 amino acids. Germline CDR1 is KGHSH and CDR2 is LQKENI. Individual cDNA molecules each received unique molecular identifiers attached to them. A single record per CDR3 protein comes from TCRdb applying MiXCR to the 5' RACE reads. The sample includes fewer than 80,000 distinct CDR3 sequences, approximately 13% of them seen just once. A word on this clonotype: Antigen specificity is unknown.

The sequence was obtained from an adult who was a healthcare worker with PCR-confirmed SARS-CoV-2 infection or an uninfected control (not recorded which). The sequenced sample was whole blood. The genes are TRBV18 and TRBJ2-1, with 12 bases identical to TRBD2. As DNA, the CDR3 is TGTGCCAGCTCACCACCGGGACTAGCGGGCTTTGAGCAGTTCTTC. It specifies CASSPPGLAGFEQFF.